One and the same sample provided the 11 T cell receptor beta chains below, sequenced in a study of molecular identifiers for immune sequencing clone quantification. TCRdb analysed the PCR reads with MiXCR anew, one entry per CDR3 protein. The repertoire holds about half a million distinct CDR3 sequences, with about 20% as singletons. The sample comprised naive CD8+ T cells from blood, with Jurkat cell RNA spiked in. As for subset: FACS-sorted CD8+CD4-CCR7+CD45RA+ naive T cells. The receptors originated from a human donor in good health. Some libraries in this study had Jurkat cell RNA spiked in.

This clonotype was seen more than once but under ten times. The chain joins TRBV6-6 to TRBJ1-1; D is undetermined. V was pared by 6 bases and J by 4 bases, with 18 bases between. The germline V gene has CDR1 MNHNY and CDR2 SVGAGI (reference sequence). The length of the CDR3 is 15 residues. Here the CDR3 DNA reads TGTGCCAGCAGCATCCTAACCATCTATATCACTGAAGCTTTCTTT. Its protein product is CASSILTIYITEAFF.

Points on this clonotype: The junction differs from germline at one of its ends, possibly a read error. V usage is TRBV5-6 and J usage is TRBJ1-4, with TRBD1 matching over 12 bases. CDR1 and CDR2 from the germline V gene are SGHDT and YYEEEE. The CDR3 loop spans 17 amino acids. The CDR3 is CASSSPGQGAVNEKLVF. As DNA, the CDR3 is TGTGCCAGCAGCTCCCCGGGACAGGGGGCAGTAAATGAAAAACTGGTTTTT.

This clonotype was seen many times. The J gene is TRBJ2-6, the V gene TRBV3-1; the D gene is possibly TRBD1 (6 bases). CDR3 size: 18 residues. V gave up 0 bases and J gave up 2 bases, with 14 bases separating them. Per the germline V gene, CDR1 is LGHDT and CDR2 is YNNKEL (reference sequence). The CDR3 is CASSQERGSRAGANVLTF. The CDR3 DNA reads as TGTGCCAGCAGCCAAGAAAGGGGGAGCAGGGCTGGGGCCAACGTCCTGACTTTC.

The CDR3 region has the DNA TGTGCCAGCAGCCTGGGGGGTGGGGCTGACTATGGCTACACCTTC. It yields the protein CASSLGGGADYGYTF. The rearrangement links TRBV7-2 to TRBJ1-2; D is perhaps TRBD1 (5 bases). Trimming left V 5 bases short and J 3 bases short, with 16 bases between. The CDR3 loop spans 15 amino acids. Per germline, CDR1 SGHTA and CDR2 FQGNSA.

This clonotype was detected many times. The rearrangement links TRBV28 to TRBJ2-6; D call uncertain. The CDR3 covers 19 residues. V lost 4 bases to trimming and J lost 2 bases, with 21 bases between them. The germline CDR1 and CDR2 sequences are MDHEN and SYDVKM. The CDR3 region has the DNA TGTGCCAGCAGTTCGAGACGGTCTGGCACTCCCGCTGGGGCCAACGTCCTGACTTTC. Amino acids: CASSSRRSGTPAGANVLTF.

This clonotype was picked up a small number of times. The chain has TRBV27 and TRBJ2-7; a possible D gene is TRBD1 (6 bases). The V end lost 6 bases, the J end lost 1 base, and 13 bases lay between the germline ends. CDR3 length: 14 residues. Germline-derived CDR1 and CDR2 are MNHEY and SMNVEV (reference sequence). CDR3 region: CASRLQGGSYEQYF. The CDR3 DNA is TGTGCCAGCAGGTTACAGGGTGGTTCCTACGAGCAGTACTTC.

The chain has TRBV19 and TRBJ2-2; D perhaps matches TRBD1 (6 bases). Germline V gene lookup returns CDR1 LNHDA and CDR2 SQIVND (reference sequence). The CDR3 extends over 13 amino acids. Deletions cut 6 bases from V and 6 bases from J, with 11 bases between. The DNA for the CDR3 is TGTGCCAGTAGCTATAACAGGGCCGGGGAGCTGTTTTTT. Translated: CASSYNRAGELFF.

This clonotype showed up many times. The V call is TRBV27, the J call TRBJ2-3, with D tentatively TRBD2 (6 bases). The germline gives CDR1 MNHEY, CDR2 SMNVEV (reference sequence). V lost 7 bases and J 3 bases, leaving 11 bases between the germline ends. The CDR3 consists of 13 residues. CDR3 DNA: TGTGCCAGCACTAGCGCAATTACAGATACGCAGTATTTT. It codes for CASTSAITDTQYF.

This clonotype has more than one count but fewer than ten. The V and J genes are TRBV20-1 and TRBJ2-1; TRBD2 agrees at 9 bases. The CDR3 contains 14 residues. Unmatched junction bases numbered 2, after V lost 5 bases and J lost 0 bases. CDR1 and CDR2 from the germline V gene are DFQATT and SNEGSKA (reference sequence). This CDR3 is CSAHSGSSYNEQFF. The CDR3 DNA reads TGCAGTGCTCATAGCGGGAGCTCCTACAATGAGCAGTTCTTC.

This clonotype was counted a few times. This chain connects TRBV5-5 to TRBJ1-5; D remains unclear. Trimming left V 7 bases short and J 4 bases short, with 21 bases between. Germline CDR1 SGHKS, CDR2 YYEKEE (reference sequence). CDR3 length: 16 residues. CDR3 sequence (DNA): TGTGCCAGCGACGCAGCATGGTCCCCCATTAATCAGCCCCAGCATTTT. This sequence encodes CASDAAWSPINQPQHF.

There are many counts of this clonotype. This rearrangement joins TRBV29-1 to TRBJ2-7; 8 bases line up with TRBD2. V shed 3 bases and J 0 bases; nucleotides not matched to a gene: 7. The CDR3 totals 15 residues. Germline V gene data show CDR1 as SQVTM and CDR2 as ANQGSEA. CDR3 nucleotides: TGCAGCGTTGAGACGTCCGGGACTAGCTCCTACGAGCAGTACTTC. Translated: CSVETSGTSSYEQYF.